This T cell receptor (beta chain) was recovered during a study of T cells in Graves' hyperthyroidism and ophthalmopathy (dated by TCRdb to about 2019). Regarding the study in general: To identify TCR V-J signatures that set the groups apart, the researchers used a discovery cohort of 100 patients, made up of under 50 with Graves' ophthalmopathy and some 56 with stable Graves' hyperthyroidism. Whether ophthalmopathy could be predicted prospectively was tested in an independent validation cohort made up of roughly 19 hyperthyroidism patients plus 17 patients who later progressed to ophthalmopathy. For training and testing, the 100 or so patients in the discovery cohort were randomly divided in a 7:3 ratio. The study also compared thyroid tissue and blood T-cell repertoires from roughly 6 Graves' hyperthyroidism patients. After blood sampling, hyperthyroidism patients were treated with methimazole at a starting dose of 30 mg daily, and ophthalmopathy patients were treated with high-dose intravenous methylprednisolone. TCR Vbeta CDR3 sequencing of approximately 140 peripheral blood samples (under 45 ophthalmopathy, about 75 hyperthyroidism and some 17 progressor patients) is reported in the paper. General findings and caveats noted by the study authors: No statistical method was used to fix the sample size in advance, and group allocation was not hidden from the investigators. Most expanded thyroid clonotypes (frequency above 0.001) were also detected in blood, a finding suggesting that blood repertoires may reflect thyroid immune responses. A 13 V-J signature model separated ophthalmopathy from stable hyperthyroidism, with approximately 87% sensitivity and roughly 84% specificity in cross-validation and 80%/75% in testing. In validation, progression to ophthalmopathy was predicted by the model with 65% to 71% sensitivity and around 76% specificity, a median of 6.5 months before onset.

The TCR beta CDR3 regions were amplified from the RNA transcripts. The first round of RT-PCR for the TCR CDR3 was performed with the HTBI primer set and the Qiagen OneStep RT-PCR kit. A second multiplex PCR round built the libraries, followed by size selection and purification. The libraries were sequenced on an Illumina HiSeq2000 using paired-end 100 bp reads. For the original study's pipeline: Raw data were processed with SOAPnuke, discarding reads with adapters, uncalled bases, mean Phred below 15, or no exact constant-primer or identifier match. High-quality paired reads were merged using COPE v1.2.5, and each unique nucleotide sequence was defined as a clonotype. Clonotypes were aligned to IMGT TRBV, TRBD and TRBJ reference segments using MiTCR v1.1. Only V-J combinations with frequency above 0.0001, covering about 99% of repertoires, were analysed. A TCS score was defined as the ratio of F50 (clonal expansion) to E x V (chaos), with BLOSUM62-based TCRdist applied between CDR3 peptides within each V-J. Welch's t-statistics and random forest reduced around 520 V-J features to 13, which were used in a naive Bayes classifier (R e1071). The Morisita-Horn index was used to measure how similar the thyroid and blood repertoires were. TCRdb cleaned the public reads at Q25 with fastp, built clones with MiXCR and kept in-frame beta chains. Records with the same CDR3 protein are collapsed into one entry carrying the most frequent genes and DNA. These V and J calls derive from TCRdb rather than the authors' analysis. Across this sample there are 540,000 or so distinct CDR3 sequences, with about 45% seen only once. The ten largest clones add up to roughly 19% of the sample.

About this clonotype itself: Its binding antigen is unknown. No per-base quality is available; no much larger clone lies one base away.

Any patient with an uncontrolled infection, another autoimmune disease, pregnancy or lactation was excluded. Diagnoses relied on clinical symptoms, serum thyroxine and TRAb, thyroid ultrasound and orbital computed tomography. Trizol reagent was used to extract total RNA, and RNA quality was then checked on an Agilent 2100 Bioanalyzer. The CDR3 runs 14 amino acids, cysteine and phenylalanine included. This entry keeps only the CDR3 DNA: 42 bases, framed from base 1. For this chain, trimming is 3 bases at the V end and 12 bases at the J end, and the number of junction bases without a gene match is 13. CDR1 is given as SGHTA and CDR2 as FQGNSA, both from the germline V gene.

The source material was peripheral blood or thyroid tissue (not recorded which). The TCR comes from an adult woman with Graves' disease, either hyperthyroidism or ophthalmopathy (not recorded which). This chain joins TRBV7-2 to TRBJ2-5; 7 bases in the junction line up with TRBD2. The CDR3: CASSLILGGPEEYF. The nucleotides read TGTGCCAGCAGCTTGATCCTGGGAGGGCCGGAAGAGTACTTC.